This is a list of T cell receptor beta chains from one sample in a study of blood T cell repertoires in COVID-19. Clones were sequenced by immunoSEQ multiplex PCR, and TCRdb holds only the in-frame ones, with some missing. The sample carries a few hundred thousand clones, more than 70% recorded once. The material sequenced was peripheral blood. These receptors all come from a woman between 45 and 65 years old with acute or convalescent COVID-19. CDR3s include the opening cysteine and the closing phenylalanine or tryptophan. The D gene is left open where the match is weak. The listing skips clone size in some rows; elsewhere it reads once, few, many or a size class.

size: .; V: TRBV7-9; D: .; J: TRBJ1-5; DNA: TGTGCCAGCAGCCGGGGGGAAAGCAATCAGCCCCAGCATTTT; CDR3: CASSRGESNQPQHF
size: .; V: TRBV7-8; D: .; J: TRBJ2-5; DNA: TGTGCCAGCAGCTTAATCCGCCAGTACCAAGAGACCCAGTACTTC; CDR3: CASSLIRQYQETQYF
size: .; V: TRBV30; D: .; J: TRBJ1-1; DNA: TGTGCCTGGGTTGGACAGCAGAACACTGAAGCTTTCTTT; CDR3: CAWVGQQNTEAFF
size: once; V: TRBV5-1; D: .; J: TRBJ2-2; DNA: TGCGCCAGCAGCTTACGGGGGGCAGCGAACACCGGGGAGCTGTTTTTT; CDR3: CASSLRGAANTGELFF
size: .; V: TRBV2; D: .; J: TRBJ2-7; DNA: TGTGCCAGCAGTACGAACATCGTGCAGTACTTC; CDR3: CASSTNIVQYF
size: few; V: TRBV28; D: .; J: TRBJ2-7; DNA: TGTGCCAGCAGTTTTAGGCTTGGGGCCATCGACCGGTTC; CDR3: CASSFRLGAIDRF
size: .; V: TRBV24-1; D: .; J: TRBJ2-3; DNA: TGTGCCACCAGTGATTTGCGGCAGGGGTCCGGAGATACGCAGTATTTT; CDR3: CATSDLRQGSGDTQYF
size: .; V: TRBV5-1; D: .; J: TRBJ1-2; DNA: TGCGCCAGCAGCGACCAGGTTATTGGCTATGGCTACACCTTC; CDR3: CASSDQVIGYGYTF
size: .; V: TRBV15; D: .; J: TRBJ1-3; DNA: TGTGCCACCAGCAGAGAGATGATAGGACAAAACACCATATATTTT; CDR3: CATSREMIGQNTIYF
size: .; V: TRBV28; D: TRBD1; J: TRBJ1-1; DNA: TGTGCCAGCAGTTTATTCAAAGGGACAGGGAACACTGAAGCTTTCTTT; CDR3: CASSLFKGTGNTEAFF
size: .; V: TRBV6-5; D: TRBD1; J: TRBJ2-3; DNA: TGTGCCAGTAGGACAGGTACAATAACAGATACGCAGTATTTT; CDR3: CASRTGTITDTQYF
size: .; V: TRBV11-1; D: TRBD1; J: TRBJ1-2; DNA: TGTGCCAGCAGCTTGGAGAGGACAGGGAACGGCTACACCTTC; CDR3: CASSLERTGNGYTF
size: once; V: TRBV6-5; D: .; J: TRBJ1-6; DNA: TGTGCCAGCAGTCTTAGATCTGATTCACCCCTCCACTTT; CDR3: CASSLRSDSPLHF
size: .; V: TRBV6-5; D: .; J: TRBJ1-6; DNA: TGTGCCAGCAGTTACTCAGGGTCGGGGAATTCACCCCTCCACTTT; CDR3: CASSYSGSGNSPLHF
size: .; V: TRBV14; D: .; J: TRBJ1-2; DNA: TGTGCCAGCAGCCAATACGGGGGAGTGCTTTTCTTC; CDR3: CASSQYGGVLFF
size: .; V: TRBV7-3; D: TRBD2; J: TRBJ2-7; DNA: TGTGCCAGCAGCGAGGGGACTAGCGGGAGGAGGGACTACGAGCAGTACTTC; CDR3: CASSEGTSGRRDYEQYF
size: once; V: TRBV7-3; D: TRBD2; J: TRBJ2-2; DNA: TGTGCCAGCAGCTTGAGTCTAGCGGGAGGGGTCACCGGGGAGCTGTTTTTT; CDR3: CASSLSLAGGVTGELFF
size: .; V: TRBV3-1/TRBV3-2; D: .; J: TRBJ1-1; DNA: TGTGCCAGCAGCCGCCCCGCCTCGGTGAACACTGAAGCTTTCTTT; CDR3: CASSRPASVNTEAFF
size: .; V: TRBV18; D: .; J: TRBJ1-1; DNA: TGTGCCAGCTCACCTAGACAGGTGGCGACTGAAGCTTTCTTT; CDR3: CASSPRQVATEAFF
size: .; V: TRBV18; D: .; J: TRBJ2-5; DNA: TGTGCCAGCTCACCAGGTAGAGAGACCCAGTACTTC; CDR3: CASSPGRETQYF
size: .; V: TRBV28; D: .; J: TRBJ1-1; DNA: TGTGCCAGTAGGGAGGGTGGGAACACTGAAGCTTTCTTT; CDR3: CASREGGNTEAFF
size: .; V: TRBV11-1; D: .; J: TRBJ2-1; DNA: TGTGCCAGCAGCCCGCCGGTCCCTGAGCAGTTCTTC; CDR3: CASSPPVPEQFF
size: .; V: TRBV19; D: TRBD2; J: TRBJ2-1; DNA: TGTGCCAGTAGTCTGTCTAGCGGCTCCTACAATGAGCAGTTCTTC; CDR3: CASSLSSGSYNEQFF
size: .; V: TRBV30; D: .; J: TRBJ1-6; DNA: TGTGCCTGGAGTGTTTGGAGCTCCTATAATTCACCCCTCCACTTT; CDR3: CAWSVWSSYNSPLHF
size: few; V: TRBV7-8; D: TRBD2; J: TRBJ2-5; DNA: TGTGCCAGCAGCTCGGAGGTAGCGGGAGGGAAAGAGACCCAGTACTTC; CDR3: CASSSEVAGGKETQYF
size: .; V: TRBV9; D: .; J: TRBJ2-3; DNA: TGTGCCAGCAGCGTAGAGGGGGGGCGCACAGATACGCAGTATTTT; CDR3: CASSVEGGRTDTQYF
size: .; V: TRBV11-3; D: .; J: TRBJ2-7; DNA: TGTGCCAGCAGCTTAGGTGGGAGGCGCACCTACGAGCAGTACTTC; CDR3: CASSLGGRRTYEQYF
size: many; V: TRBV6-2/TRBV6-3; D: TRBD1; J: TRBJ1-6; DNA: TGTGCCAGCAGCCCCGGGACAGTCCATAATTCACCCCTCCACTTT; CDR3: CASSPGTVHNSPLHF
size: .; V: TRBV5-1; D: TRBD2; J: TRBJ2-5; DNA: TGCGCCAGCAGCGGGACTAGCGTTTGGGTGGGGGAGACCCAGTACTTC; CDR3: CASSGTSVWVGETQYF
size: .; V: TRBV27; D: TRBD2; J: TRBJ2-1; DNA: TGTGCCAGCAGTTTGTTTCTAGCGGTCGGCTCCTACAATGAGCAGTTCTTC; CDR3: CASSLFLAVGSYNEQFF
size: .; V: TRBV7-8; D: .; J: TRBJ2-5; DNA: TGTGCCAGCAGCTTAGGTTCCCAGGGAGGAGAGACCCAGTACTTC; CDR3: CASSLGSQGGETQYF